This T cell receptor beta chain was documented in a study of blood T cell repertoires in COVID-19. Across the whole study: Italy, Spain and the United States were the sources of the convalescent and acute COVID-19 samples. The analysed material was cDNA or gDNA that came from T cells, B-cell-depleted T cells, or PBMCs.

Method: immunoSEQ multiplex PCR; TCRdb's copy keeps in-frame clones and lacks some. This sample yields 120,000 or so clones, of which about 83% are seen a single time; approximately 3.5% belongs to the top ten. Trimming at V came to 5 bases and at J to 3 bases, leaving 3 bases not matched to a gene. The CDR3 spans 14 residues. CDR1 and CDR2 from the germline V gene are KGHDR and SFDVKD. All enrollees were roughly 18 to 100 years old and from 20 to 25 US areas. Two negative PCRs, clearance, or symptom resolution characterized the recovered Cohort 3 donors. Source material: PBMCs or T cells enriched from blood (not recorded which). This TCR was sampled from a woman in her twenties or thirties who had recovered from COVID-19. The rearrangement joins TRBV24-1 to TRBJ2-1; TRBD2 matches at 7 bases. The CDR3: CATSAPSGYNEQFF. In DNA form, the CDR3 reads TGTGCCACCAGTGCCCCTAGCGGCTACAATGAGCAGTTCTTC.